Listed here is a single TCR beta chain. The antigen remains undetermined. Repertoires were generated with immunoSEQ multiplex PCR, while TCRdb's copy carries only in-frame clones and drops some. Seen here are hundreds of thousands of clones, 93% observed once, and the top ten hold roughly 5.8%. Germline V gene sequence: CDR1 SQVTM, CDR2 ANQGSEA. The CDR3 sequence is 13 residues long. V was pared by 6 bases and J by 2 bases, with 12 bases between. These data are taken from a study of brain T cells in children with intractable seizures. Study-wide points: Patients' HCMV serostatus was unknown; virus specificity rests on CDR3 similarity alone. Pre- and post-surgery blood differed in depth, so pre-surgery absences may be undersampling.

Indicated time point: blood from clinic visit 5 months post-surgery; TSC patient then seizure free. Sequencing was limited to surgery cases with top T cell transcript signatures in brain tissue. Before surgery, patients took at least one anti-epileptic drug. The sequences come from peripheral blood, collected roughly 5 months after surgery. This TCR derives from a boy under two years old with tuberous sclerosis and intractable seizures. This rearrangement joins TRBV29-1 to TRBJ2-3; tentative D call: TRBD2 (6 bases). The CDR3 coding sequence is TGCAGCGTCGATGGGGGGTTCACAGATACGCAGTATTTT. Translation: CSVDGGFTDTQYF.